These 28 T cell receptor beta chains originate from one sample sequenced in a study of early T cells in non-severe SARS-CoV-2 infection. TCRdb reprocessed the 5' RACE reads via MiXCR and lists one record per CDR3 protein. This sample carries roughly 32,000 distinct CDR3 sequences, 9% of them seen once, and the ten largest clones take about 12%. The material sequenced was whole blood. The source is an adult who was a healthcare worker with PCR-confirmed SARS-CoV-2 infection or an uninfected control (not recorded which).

At least ten counts were recorded for this clonotype. The chain couples TRBV9 to TRBJ2-2; 7 nucleotides line up with TRBD1. CDR3 length: 16 residues. Germline V gene sequence: CDR1 SGDLS, CDR2 YYNGEE. The trim removed 5 bases at V and 0 bases at J, leaving 7 bases unmatched. The CDR3 here is CASSIPGQTNTGELFF. In DNA, the CDR3 is TGTGCCAGCAGTATCCCGGGACAGACGAACACCGGGGAGCTGTTTTTT.

The sample holds a few counts of this clonotype. This chain joins TRBV7-2 and TRBJ1-6, with TRBD1 identical over 7 bases. The CDR3 is 14 amino acids. V trimming: 6 bases; J trimming: 5 bases; junction bases outside the gene matches: 4. The V gene's germline CDR1 is SGHTA and CDR2 FQGNSA. The CDR3 DNA follows: TGTGCCAGCAGTTCGGACAGGAATAATTCACCCCTCCACTTT. Protein product: CASSSDRNNSPLHF.

The chain uses TRBV14 and TRBJ2-7; 9 nucleotides match TRBD2. Looked up from germline, CDR1 is SGHDN and CDR2 is FVKESK. CDR3 length: 13 amino acids. The ends lost 4 bases at V and 7 bases at J; junction bases unmatched: 5. CDR3 amino acids: CASSLHLAGEQYF. CDR3 nucleotide sequence: TGTGCCAGCAGCCTCCACCTAGCGGGGGAGCAGTACTTC. The full variable domain, in which reference TRBV14 and TRBJ2-7 provide the parts outside the CDR3, is EAGVTQFPSHSVIEKGQTVTLRCDPISGHDNLYWYRRVMGKEIKFLLHFVKESKQDESGMPNNRFLAERTGGTYSTLKVQPAELEDSGVYFCASSLHLAGEQYFGPGTRLTVT.

This clonotype was recorded at least ten times. This chain links TRBV2 with TRBJ2-5; perhaps TRBD2 as D (6 bases). Germline V gives CDR1 SNHLY, CDR2 FYNNEI. V dropped 10 bases and J dropped 5 bases, with 20 bases sitting between them. There are 14 residues in the CDR3. CDR3 loop: CATSTGDGSETQYF. CDR3 in DNA: TGTGCCACCTCAACAGGCGACGGGAGCGAGACCCAGTACTTC. The whole variable domain, filled in from reference TRBV2 and TRBJ2-5, reads EPEVTQTPSHQVTQMGQEVILRCVPISNHLYFYWYRQILGQKVEFLVSFYNNEISEKSEIFDDQFSVERPDGSNFTLKIRSTKLEDSAMYFCATSTGDGSETQYFGPGTRLLVL.

This clonotype was seen at least ten times. J is TRBJ1-6 and V is TRBV7-9; 7 bases fit TRBD1. Germline V gene sequence: CDR1 SEHNR, CDR2 FQNEAQ (reference sequence). V lost 5 bases, J lost 10 bases, and 8 bases stayed unmatched. CDR3 length: 14 residues. The CDR3 sequence is CASSQGQVKSPLHF. CDR3 nucleotide sequence: TGTGCCAGCAGCCAAGGACAGGTGAAGTCACCCCTCCACTTT.

This clonotype has more than one count but fewer than ten. The V and J genes are TRBV25-1 and TRBJ1-2; TRBD1 matches 10 bases. The germline V gene has CDR1 MGHDK and CDR2 SYGVNS. Trimming at V came to 3 bases and at J to 6 bases, leaving 7 bases not matched to a gene. The CDR3 contains 15 residues. CDR3 region: CASSDPGTGVDGYTF. The CDR3 DNA follows: TGTGCCAGCAGTGATCCCGGGACAGGGGTTGATGGCTACACCTTC.

This clonotype was seen many times. The chain joins TRBV29-1 to TRBJ1-1; TRBD1 is a possible D gene (5 bases). CDR1 and CDR2 (germline): SQVTM, ANQGSEA. Trimming stripped 4 bases from V and 1 base from J, with 7 bases between. CDR3 length equals 12 residues. In nucleotides, the CDR3 is TGCAGCGTTGTTGACAGGAACACTGAAGCTTTCTTT. Translating gives CSVVDRNTEAFF.

The sample holds many counts of this clonotype. The rearrangement uses TRBV6-4 and TRBJ2-3; D ambiguous. The CDR3 has 14 residues. Germline CDR1 reads MRHNA; CDR2 reads SNTAGT. Trimming shortened V by 0 bases and J by 3 bases, and 7 bases separated the two germline ends. The CDR3 is CASSDSLKTDTQYF. The CDR3 DNA is TGTGCCAGCAGTGACTCGCTGAAGACAGATACGCAGTATTTT.

This clonotype was seen only a few times. This sequence joins TRBV7-2 and TRBJ1-1; D unresolved. The germline V gene has CDR1 SGHTA and CDR2 FQGNSA. Trimming removed 3 bases at V and 0 bases at J, with 5 bases between. This CDR3 has 13 residues. In DNA form, the CDR3 reads TGTGCCAGCAGCTTTGATTTGAACACTGAAGCTTTCTTT. Protein sequence: CASSFDLNTEAFF.

This clonotype was counted only a few times. This rearrangement joins TRBV7-2 to TRBJ1-4; TRBD1 agrees at 9 bases. The V gene end was trimmed by 5 bases and the J gene end by 8 bases; junction bases not matched to a gene: 12. Germline V gives CDR1 SGHTA, CDR2 FQGNSA. This CDR3 spans 16 amino acids. CDR3: CASSLDPGTGLEKLFF. The CDR3 region has the DNA TGTGCCAGCAGCCTGGACCCCGGGACAGGGTTGGAAAAACTGTTTTTT.

In its sample, this clonotype was seen many times. The chain is built from TRBV12-3 or TRBV12-4 and TRBJ2-7; either TRBD1 or TRBD2 may fit D (6 bases each). V dropped 8 bases and J dropped 7 bases, with 18 bases sitting between them. This CDR3 has 13 amino acids. This chain's CDR3 is CASALEGGLEQYF. The CDR3, as DNA: TGTGCCAGCGCTCTTGAGGGGGGCCTGGAGCAGTACTTC.

This clonotype appeared a few times. V gene TRBV28 combines with J gene TRBJ2-3; no firm D call. The CDR3 sequence is 11 residues long. The germline gives CDR1 MDHEN, CDR2 SYDVKM. V dropped 6 bases and J dropped 6 bases, with 7 bases sitting between them. Written as DNA, the CDR3 is TGTGCCAGCAGGTTCACGGATACGCAGTATTTT. Protein: CASRFTDTQYF.

V usage is TRBV7-9 and J usage is TRBJ1-3; D ambiguous. Germline CDR1 is SEHNR and CDR2 is FQNEAQ (reference sequence). The CDR3 extends over 13 amino acids. The V end lost 2 bases, the J end lost 0 bases, and 2 bases lay between the germline ends. The CDR3 DNA is TGTGCCAGCAGCTTAAACTCTGGAAACACCATATATTTT. Residues: CASSLNSGNTIYF.

This clonotype showed up many times. The chain combines TRBV6-5 with TRBJ2-7; D remains unclear. Germline V gene sequence: CDR1 MNHEY, CDR2 SVGAGI. V lost 0 bases to trimming and J lost 3 bases, with 12 bases between them. The CDR3 is 15 amino acids. The DNA of the CDR3 is TGTGCCAGCAGTTACTCGTCGGGCAGTCGCTACGAGCAGTACTTC. It encodes CASSYSSGSRYEQYF.

This clonotype has a handful of counts. The chain recombines TRBV29-1 with TRBJ1-6, with 8 nucleotides matching TRBD1. The length of the CDR3 is 13 residues. Germline values: CDR1 SQVTM, CDR2 ANQGSEA. The ends lost 7 bases at V and 5 bases at J; junction bases unmatched: 4. The chain's CDR3 is CSARTGNNSPLHF. DNA for the CDR3: TGCAGCGCACGGACAGGGAATAATTCACCCCTCCACTTT. Looking up the rest from reference TRBV29-1 and TRBJ1-6 gives the full variable domain: SAVISQKPSRDICQRGTSLTIQCQVDSQVTMMFWYRQQPGQSLTLIATANQGSEATYESGFVIDKFPISRPNLTFSTLTVSNMSPEDSSIYLCSARTGNNSPLHFGNGTRLTVT.

The sample holds many counts of this clonotype. The chain employs TRBV12-3 or TRBV12-4 and TRBJ2-2; the D is unclear. The CDR3 covers 12 residues. V was clipped by 5 bases and J by 9 bases, with 10 bases between them. The CDR3: CASSTRLRELFF. CDR3 DNA sequence: TGTGCCAGCAGTACACGCCTAAGGGAGCTGTTTTTT.

This clonotype was observed at least ten times. The CDR3, as DNA: TGTGCCAGCAGTTATGTGGGAATTGAGCAGTACTTC. Its translation is CASSYVGIEQYF. The J gene is TRBJ2-7, the V gene TRBV6-2 or TRBV6-3; D uncertain. CDR1 is MNHEY, CDR2 SVGEGT, per germline. CDR3 size: 12 residues. Trimming pared 3 bases from V and 7 bases from J, leaving 10 bases between.

This clonotype came up many times. The genes are TRBV25-1 and TRBJ2-5; tentative D call: TRBD1 (6 bases). This CDR3 region has 15 residues. Germline V lookup: CDR1 MGHDK, CDR2 SYGVNS. Trimming removed 7 bases from V and 3 bases from J, with 18 bases in between. As DNA, the CDR3 is TGTGCCAGCACCAGAATCCAGGGGCGAGAAGAGACCCAGTACTTC. It yields the protein CASTRIQGREETQYF.

This chain uses TRBV7-3 with TRBJ2-1, with a possible D match to TRBD2 (6 bases). Germline V gene data show CDR1 as SGHTA and CDR2 as FQGTGA. V was pared by 5 bases and J by 10 bases, with 15 bases between. CDR3 size: 13 residues. CDR3 in amino acids: CASSPSGAGEQFF. The CDR3 nucleotides are TGTGCCAGCAGCCCCAGTGGTGCGGGGGAGCAGTTCTTC.

At least ten counts were recorded for this clonotype. V and J are TRBV16 and TRBJ2-3, with D unresolved. In germline, CDR1 is KGHSY, CDR2 FQNENV. V dropped 5 bases and J dropped 2 bases, with 8 bases sitting between them. This CDR3 has 13 amino acids. The CDR3 coding sequence is TGTGCCAGCAGCTCCCCTCCCACAGATACGCAGTATTTT. Translating gives CASSSPPTDTQYF.

This clonotype was picked up many times. The chain uses TRBV18 and TRBJ1-1; D gene unclear. The CDR3 consists of 14 residues. The V end lost 6 bases, the J end lost 4 bases, and 15 bases lay between the germline ends. Germline V lookup: CDR1 KGHSH, CDR2 LQKENI. As DNA, the CDR3 is TGTGCCAGCTCCCAGGAGACGGGATCCACTGAAGCTTTCTTT. Its protein is CASSQETGSTEAFF.

The chain combines TRBV10-3 with TRBJ1-2; D unclear. The V end lost 5 bases, the J end lost 4 bases, and 14 bases lay between the germline ends. The CDR3 loop spans 14 amino acids. The V gene's germline CDR1 is ENHRY and CDR2 SYGVKD. CDR3 region: CAISIGDRVYGYTF. Written as DNA, the CDR3 is TGTGCCATCAGTATAGGAGATCGGGTCTATGGCTACACCTTC.

This clonotype has ten or more counts. This sequence joins TRBV9 and TRBJ2-7; the match to TRBD2 covers 7 bases. The CDR3 has 15 amino acids. Trimming removed 0 bases from V and 5 bases from J; junction bases left unmatched: 8. From germline, CDR1 is SGDLS and CDR2 YYNGEE. The CDR3 nucleotides are TGTGCCAGCAGCGTAGCCCCGGGACTAAACGACGAGCAGTACTTC. Encoded protein: CASSVAPGLNDEQYF.

V and J are TRBV7-8 and TRBJ1-5, with D unclear. Germline V gives CDR1 SGHVS, CDR2 FQNEAQ. With 2 bases removed from V and 5 bases from J, the gap between germline ends came to 7 bases. The CDR3 contains 13 residues. The CDR3 nucleotides are TGTGCCAGCAGCTTAAATAGGGATCAGCCCCAGCATTTT. This gives the protein CASSLNRDQPQHF.

This clonotype was seen at least ten times. The chain recombines TRBV1 with TRBJ2-7; the table gives TRBD1 as D, unverified against the DNA. TRBV1 corresponds to a pseudogene. The CDR3 has 15 residues. The CDR3 DNA is TGCACCAGCAGCCGCGGGGACAGGGGAACCTACGAGCAGTACTTC. Translation: CTSSRGDRGTYEQYF.

The sample holds a few counts of this clonotype. The chain carries TRBV5-1 and TRBJ1-1; 7 bases are shared with TRBD1. Germline-derived CDR1 and CDR2 are SGHRS and YFSETQ. The CDR3 has 18 amino acids. Germline trimming cut 3 bases from V and 3 bases from J; bases unmatched to any gene: 17. In DNA, the CDR3 is TGCGCCAGCAGCTCCGCCCAGAGACAGGGTAGTATGTACACTGAAGCTTTCTTT. This codes for CASSSAQRQGSMYTEAFF.

This clonotype was detected ten times or more. The chain carries TRBV28 and TRBJ1-2, with 11 nucleotides matching TRBD1. The CDR3 runs to 16 residues. Unmatched junction bases numbered 10, after V lost 5 bases and J lost 5 bases. From germline, CDR1 is MDHEN and CDR2 SYDVKM. This CDR3 reads CASSPPLGQGAYGYTF. CDR3 in DNA: TGTGCCAGCAGTCCCCCCCTTGGACAGGGGGCTTATGGCTACACCTTC.

This clonotype was recorded at least ten times. The V gene is TRBV29-1, the J gene TRBJ2-1, with TRBD1 identical over 11 bases. Losses at the gene ends were 7 bases for V and 9 bases for J; bases not matched to a gene: 5. Per the germline V gene, CDR1 is SQVTM and CDR2 is ANQGSEA. The CDR3 runs to 12 residues. The CDR3 protein is CSAGQGATEQFF. The CDR3 coding sequence is TGCAGCGCAGGACAGGGGGCTACTGAGCAGTTCTTC.